These 9 T cell receptor beta chains originate from one sample sequenced in a study of cytomegalovirus exposure and HLA in healthy donors. The PCR made use of 60 Vbeta and 13 Jbeta primers. The assay was immunoSEQ multiplex PCR, and TCRdb's table has in-frame clones only and misses some. Of approximately 110,000 clones in the sample, about 76% were seen once. Input material: PBMCs. These receptors were collected from a man between 40 and 49 years old in good health and CMV-seronegative.

V usage is TRBV9 and J usage is TRBJ2-3; TRBD2 agrees at 9 bases. The CDR3 loop spans 16 amino acids. With 4 bases clipped from V and 3 bases from J, the junction kept 9 bases outside the gene matches. Germline V gene lookup returns CDR1 SGDLS and CDR2 YYNGEE. The CDR3 coding sequence is TGTGCCAGCAGCCCAGGCGGGGGGGTGGTTACAGATACGCAGTATTTT. Translation gives CASSPGGGVVTDTQYF. Filled out from reference TRBV9 and TRBJ2-3, the complete variable domain reads DSGVTQTPKHLITATGQRVTLRCSPRSGDLSVYWYQQSLDQGLQFLIQYYNGEERAKGNILERFSAQQFPDLHSELNLSSLELGDSALYFCASSPGGGVVTDTQYFGPGTRLTVL.

V is TRBV6-6 and J is TRBJ1-2; D gene uncertain. Germline loops: CDR1 MNHNY, CDR2 SVGAGI (reference sequence). Deletions cut 7 bases from V and 8 bases from J, with 23 bases between. The CDR3 is 15 amino acids. Here the CDR3 reads CASTQMSGAVRGYTF. The CDR3 DNA follows: TGTGCCAGCACCCAGATGTCGGGAGCGGTGAGGGGCTACACCTTC.

Note on this clone: One end of the junction is discordant with germline, which a read error may explain. V gene TRBV7-7 combines with J gene TRBJ2-3; unclear D gene. This CDR3 has 12 amino acids. CDR1 and CDR2 (germline): SSHAT, FNYEAQ (reference sequence). CDR3 residues: CASSSSRGTQYF. In DNA, the CDR3 is TGTGCTAGCAGCTCATCTCGCGGTACGCAGTATTTT.

The chain recombines TRBV28 with TRBJ1-2; D might be TRBD1 (5 bases). V was cut by 5 bases and J by 0 bases, with 13 bases left in between. The CDR3 has 15 residues. Germline CDR1 and CDR2: MDHEN and SYDVKM. The CDR3 spells CASSTQDAANYGYTF. Written as DNA, the CDR3 is TGTGCCAGCAGTACACAGGATGCGGCTAACTATGGCTACACCTTC.

In the case of this clone: One end of the junction varies from germline; a read error may be responsible. The chain employs TRBV25-1 and TRBJ1-4, with TRBD1 as a possible D gene (5 bases). This CDR3 is 14 amino acids long. The germline CDR1 and CDR2 sequences are MGHDK and SYGVNS. The CDR3 sequence: CASSNHGTNEKLLF. The CDR3 region has the DNA TGTGCCAGCAGTAACCATGGGACTAATGAAAAACTGCTTTTT.

The chain's CDR3 is CASSSVASGGAKENEQFF. For the CDR3, the DNA is TGCGCCAGCAGCTCGGTGGCTAGCGGGGGGGCAAAAGAAAATGAGCAGTTCTTC. The rearrangement links TRBV4-1 to TRBJ2-1; 12 bases match TRBD2. CDR3 length: 18 residues. Germline V gives CDR1 MGHRA, CDR2 YSYEKL. V gave up 5 bases and J gave up 7 bases; unmatched junction bases: 15.

This clone was found once. The chain carries TRBV7-3 and TRBJ2-5, with D perhaps TRBD2 (6 bases). Between the trimmed V and J ends, which lost 1 base and 2 bases, there was a span of 11 bases. Germline CDR1 SGHTA, CDR2 FQGTGA. The length of the CDR3 is 15 residues. CDR3 in amino acids: CASSLNGGLQETQYF. In DNA form, the CDR3 reads TGTGCCAGCAGCTTAAACGGGGGTTTACAAGAGACCCAGTACTTC.

This clone showed up just a few times. The V call is TRBV30, the J call TRBJ1-1, with 9 bases that match TRBD1. Germline V gene lookup returns CDR1 GTSNPN and CDR2 SVGIG (reference sequence). The CDR3 runs 15 residues. V dropped 1 base and J dropped 2; count of bases not matched to a gene: 5. This CDR3 reads CAWSGGTGSNTEAFF. CDR3 coding DNA: TGTGCCTGGAGTGGGGGGACAGGGTCAAACACTGAAGCTTTCTTT.

The chain recombines TRBV4-3 with TRBJ2-6, with TRBD2 matching 8 bases. V shed 1 base and J 4 bases; nucleotides not matched to a gene: 9. The germline V gene has CDR1 LGHNA and CDR2 YSLEER. The CDR3 covers 18 residues. The CDR3 reads CASSQVGRGAGGANVLTF. CDR3 nucleotide sequence: TGCGCCAGCAGCCAAGTGGGGCGGGGGGCGGGAGGGGCCAACGTCCTGACTTTC.